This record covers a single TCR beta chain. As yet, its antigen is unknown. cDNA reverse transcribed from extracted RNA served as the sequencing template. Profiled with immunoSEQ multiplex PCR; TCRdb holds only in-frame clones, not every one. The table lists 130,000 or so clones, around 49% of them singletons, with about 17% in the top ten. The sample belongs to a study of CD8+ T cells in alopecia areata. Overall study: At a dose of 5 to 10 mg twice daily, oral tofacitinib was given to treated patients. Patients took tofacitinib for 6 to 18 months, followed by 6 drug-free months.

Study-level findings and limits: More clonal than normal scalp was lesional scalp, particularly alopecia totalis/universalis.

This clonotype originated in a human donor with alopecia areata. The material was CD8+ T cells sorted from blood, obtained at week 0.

CDR3 in amino acids: CASSQGAEAFF. Here the CDR3 DNA reads TGTGCCAGCAGCCAAGGGGCAGAAGCTTTCTTT. The chain employs TRBV4-2 and TRBJ1-1; D uncertain. The V end was cut by 1 base, the J end by 8 bases, with 5 bases between. Germline values: CDR1 LGHNA, CDR2 YNFKEQ. The CDR3 is 11 amino acids.